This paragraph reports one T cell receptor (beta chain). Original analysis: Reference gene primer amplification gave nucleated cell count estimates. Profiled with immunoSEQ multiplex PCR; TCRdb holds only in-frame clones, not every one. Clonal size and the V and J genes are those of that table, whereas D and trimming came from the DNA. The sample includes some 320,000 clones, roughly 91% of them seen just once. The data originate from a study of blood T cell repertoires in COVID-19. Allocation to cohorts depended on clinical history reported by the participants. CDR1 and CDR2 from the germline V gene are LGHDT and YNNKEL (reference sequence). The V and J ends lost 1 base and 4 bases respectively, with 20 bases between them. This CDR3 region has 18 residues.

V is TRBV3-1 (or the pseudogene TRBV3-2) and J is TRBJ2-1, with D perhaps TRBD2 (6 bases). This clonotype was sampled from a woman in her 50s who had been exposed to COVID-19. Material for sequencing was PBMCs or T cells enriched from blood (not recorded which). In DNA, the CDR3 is TGTGCCAGCAGCCAAGGATTACGGGGGTCTTATACGTACAATGAGCAGTTCTTC. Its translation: CASSQGLRGSYTYNEQFF.